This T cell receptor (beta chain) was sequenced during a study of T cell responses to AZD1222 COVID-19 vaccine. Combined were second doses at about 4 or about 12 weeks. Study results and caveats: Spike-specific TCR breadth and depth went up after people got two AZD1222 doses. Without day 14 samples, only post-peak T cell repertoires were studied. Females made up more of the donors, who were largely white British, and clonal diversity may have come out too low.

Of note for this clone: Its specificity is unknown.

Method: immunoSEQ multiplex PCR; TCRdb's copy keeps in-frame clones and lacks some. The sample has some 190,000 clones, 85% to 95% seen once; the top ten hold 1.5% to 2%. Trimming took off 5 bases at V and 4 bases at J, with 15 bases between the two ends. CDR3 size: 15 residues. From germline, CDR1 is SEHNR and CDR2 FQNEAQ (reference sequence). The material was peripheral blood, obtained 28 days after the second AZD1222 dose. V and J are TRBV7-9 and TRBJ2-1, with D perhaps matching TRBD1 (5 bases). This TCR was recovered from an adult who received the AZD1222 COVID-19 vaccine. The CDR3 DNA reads TGTGCCAGCAGCGCCCAGGGTAGCTGGTACAATGAGCAGTTCTTC. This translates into CASSAQGSWYNEQFF.